The sequence of this TCR beta chain was determined in a study of blood T cell repertoires in COVID-19. The overall study: Acute and convalescent COVID-19 specimens originated in the United States, Italy and Spain. T cells, B-cell-depleted T cells, or PBMCs supplied cDNA or gDNA.

Authors' data handling: Scientists estimated how many nucleated cells there were by amplifying reference gene primers. Using immunoSEQ multiplex PCR, the repertoire was profiled, and TCRdb retains in-frame clones only, with some absent. V, J and clone size derive from that table, while D and trimming were established from the DNA sequence. The data contain roughly 300,000 clones, about 86% of them singletons. Germline values: CDR1 KGHDR, CDR2 SFDVKD. This CDR3 is built from 16 residues. Deletions cut 6 bases from V and 1 base from J, with 15 bases between. The rearrangement links TRBV24-1 to TRBJ1-5; possibly TRBD1 for D (5 bases). Material for sequencing was peripheral blood. The receptor was isolated from a woman aged 45-65 years with acute or convalescent COVID-19. The CDR3 spells CATSRGGGKSNQPQHF. CDR3 in DNA: TGTGCCACCAGTCGGGGCGGGGGGAAGAGCAATCAGCCCCAGCATTTT.